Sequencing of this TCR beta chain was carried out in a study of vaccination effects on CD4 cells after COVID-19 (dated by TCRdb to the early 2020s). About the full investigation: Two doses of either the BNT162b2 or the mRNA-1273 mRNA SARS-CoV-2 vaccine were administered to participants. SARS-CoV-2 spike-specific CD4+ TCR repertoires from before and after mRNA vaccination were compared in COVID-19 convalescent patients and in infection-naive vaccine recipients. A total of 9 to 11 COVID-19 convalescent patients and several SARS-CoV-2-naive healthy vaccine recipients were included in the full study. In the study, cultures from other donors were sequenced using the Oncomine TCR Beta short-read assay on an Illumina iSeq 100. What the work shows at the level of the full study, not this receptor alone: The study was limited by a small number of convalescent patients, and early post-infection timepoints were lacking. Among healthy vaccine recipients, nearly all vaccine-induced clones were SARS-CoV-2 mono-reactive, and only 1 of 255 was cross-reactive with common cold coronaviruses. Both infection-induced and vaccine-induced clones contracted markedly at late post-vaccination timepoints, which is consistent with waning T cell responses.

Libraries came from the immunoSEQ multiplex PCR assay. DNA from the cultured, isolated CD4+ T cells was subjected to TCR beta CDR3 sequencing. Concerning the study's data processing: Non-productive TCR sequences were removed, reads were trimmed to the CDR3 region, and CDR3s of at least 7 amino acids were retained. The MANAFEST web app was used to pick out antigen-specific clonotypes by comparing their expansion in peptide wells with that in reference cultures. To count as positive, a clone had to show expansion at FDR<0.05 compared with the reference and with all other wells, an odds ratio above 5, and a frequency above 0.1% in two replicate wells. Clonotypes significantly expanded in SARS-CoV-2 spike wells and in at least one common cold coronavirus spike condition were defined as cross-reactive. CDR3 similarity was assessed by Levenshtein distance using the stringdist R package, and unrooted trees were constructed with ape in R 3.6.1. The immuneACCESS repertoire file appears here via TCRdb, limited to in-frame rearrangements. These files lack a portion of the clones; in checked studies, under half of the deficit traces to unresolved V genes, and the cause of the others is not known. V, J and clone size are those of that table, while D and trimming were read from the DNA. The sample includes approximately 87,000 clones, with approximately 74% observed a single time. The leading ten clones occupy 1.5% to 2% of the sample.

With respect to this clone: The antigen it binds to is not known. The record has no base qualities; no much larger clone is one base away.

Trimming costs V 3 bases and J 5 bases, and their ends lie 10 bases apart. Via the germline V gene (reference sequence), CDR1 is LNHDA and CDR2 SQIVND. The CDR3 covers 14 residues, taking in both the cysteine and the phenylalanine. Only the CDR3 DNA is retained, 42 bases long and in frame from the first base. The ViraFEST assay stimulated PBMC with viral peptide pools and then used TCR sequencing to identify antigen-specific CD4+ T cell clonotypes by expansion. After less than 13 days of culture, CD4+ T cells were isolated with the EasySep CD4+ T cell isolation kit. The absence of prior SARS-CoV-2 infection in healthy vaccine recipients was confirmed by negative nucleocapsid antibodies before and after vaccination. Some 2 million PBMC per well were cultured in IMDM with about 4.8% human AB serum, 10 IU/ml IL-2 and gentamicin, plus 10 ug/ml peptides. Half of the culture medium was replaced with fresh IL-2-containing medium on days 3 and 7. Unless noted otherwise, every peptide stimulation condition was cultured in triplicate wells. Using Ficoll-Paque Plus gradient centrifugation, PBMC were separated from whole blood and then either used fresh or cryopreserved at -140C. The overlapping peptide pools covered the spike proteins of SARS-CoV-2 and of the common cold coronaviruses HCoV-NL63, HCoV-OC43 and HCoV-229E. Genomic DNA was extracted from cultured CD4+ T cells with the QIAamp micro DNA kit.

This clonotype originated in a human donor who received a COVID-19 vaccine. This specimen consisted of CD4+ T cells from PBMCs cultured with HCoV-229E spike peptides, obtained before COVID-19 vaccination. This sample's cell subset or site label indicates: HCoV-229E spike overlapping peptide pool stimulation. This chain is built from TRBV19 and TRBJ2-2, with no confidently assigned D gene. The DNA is TGTGCCAGTAGTATTTTAGGGTTTACCGGGGAGCTGTTTTTT. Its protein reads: CASSILGFTGELFF.